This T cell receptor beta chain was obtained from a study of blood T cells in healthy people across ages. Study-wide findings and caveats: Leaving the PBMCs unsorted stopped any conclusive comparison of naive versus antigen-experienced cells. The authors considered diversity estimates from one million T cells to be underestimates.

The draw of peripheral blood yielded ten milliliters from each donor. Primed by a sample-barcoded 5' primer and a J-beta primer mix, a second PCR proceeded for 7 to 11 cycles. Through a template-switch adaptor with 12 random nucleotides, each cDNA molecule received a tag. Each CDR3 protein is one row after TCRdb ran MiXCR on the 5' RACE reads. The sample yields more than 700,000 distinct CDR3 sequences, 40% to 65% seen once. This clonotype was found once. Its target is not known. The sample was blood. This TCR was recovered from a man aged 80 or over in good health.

The CDR3 bases are TGCGCCAGCAGTCAACTGGGGCTAGCGGGAGGAAAAATATACAATGAGCAGTTCTTC. Its translation: CASSQLGLAGGKIYNEQFF. The V and J genes are TRBV4-1 and TRBJ2-1; 11 bases line up with TRBD2. Per germline, CDR1 MGHRA and CDR2 YSYEKL. With 6 bases clipped from V and 4 bases from J, the junction kept 17 bases outside the gene matches. This CDR3 is 19 amino acids long.